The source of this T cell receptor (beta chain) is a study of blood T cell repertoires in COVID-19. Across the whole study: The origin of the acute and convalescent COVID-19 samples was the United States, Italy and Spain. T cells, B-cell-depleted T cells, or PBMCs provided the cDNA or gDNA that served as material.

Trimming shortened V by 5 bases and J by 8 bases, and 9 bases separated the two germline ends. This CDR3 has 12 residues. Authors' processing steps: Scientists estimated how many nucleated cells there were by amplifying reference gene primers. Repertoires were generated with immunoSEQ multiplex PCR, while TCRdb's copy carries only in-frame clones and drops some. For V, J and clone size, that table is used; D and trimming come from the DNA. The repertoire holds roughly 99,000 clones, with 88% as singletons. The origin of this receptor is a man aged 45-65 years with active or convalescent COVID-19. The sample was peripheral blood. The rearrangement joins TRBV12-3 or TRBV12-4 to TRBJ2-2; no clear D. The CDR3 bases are TGTGCCAGCAGTCCCCTAGGTGGGGAGCTGTTTTTT. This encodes CASSPLGGELFF.